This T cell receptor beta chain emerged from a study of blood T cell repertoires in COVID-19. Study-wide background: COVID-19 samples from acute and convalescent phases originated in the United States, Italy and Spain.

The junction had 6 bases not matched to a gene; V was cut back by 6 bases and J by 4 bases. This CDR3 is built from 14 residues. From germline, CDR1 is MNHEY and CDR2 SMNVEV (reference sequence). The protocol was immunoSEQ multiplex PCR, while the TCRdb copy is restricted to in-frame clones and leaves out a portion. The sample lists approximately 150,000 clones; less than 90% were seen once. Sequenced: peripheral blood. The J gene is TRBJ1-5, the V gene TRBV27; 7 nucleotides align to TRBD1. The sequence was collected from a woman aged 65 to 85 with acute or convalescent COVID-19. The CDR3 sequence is CASSRQGLNQPQHF. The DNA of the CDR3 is TGTGCCAGCAGCCGACAGGGACTGAATCAGCCCCAGCATTTT.